One sample yielded the 30 T cell receptor beta chains listed below, sequenced in a study of blood T cell repertoires in COVID-19. Sequencing used immunoSEQ multiplex PCR; TCRdb keeps in-frame clones, though not all of them. The profile shows over 150,000 clones, about 88% of them singletons. The material sequenced was peripheral blood. These receptors all stem from a man between 50 and 59 years old who had recovered from COVID-19.

The rearrangement links TRBV7-9 to TRBJ1-2, with a possible D match to TRBD1 (6 bases). The CDR3 is 14 amino acids. With 5 bases removed from V and 3 bases from J, the gap between germline ends came to 13 bases. Germline CDR1 reads SEHNR; CDR2 reads FQNEAQ (reference sequence). The CDR3 nucleotides read TGTGCCAGCAGCCCTTCAGGGGCCGACTATGGCTACACCTTC. Translated: CASSPSGADYGYTF.

This clone was seen a single time. In DNA, the CDR3 is TGCAGTGCTAGTCCGGGAACAGGCGGGGGGAATGAGCAGTTCTTC. This codes for CSASPGTGGGNEQFF. The chain uses TRBV20-1 and TRBJ2-1; 8 bases fit TRBD2. This CDR3 is 15 amino acids long. The germline V gene has CDR1 DFQATT and CDR2 SNEGSKA (reference sequence). Trimming took 3 bases from V and 7 from J; bases not matched to a gene: 11.

The chain couples TRBV27 to TRBJ2-3; D is unresolved. Germline-derived CDR1 and CDR2 are MNHEY and SMNVEV (reference sequence). The CDR3 runs 14 residues. V was shortened by 3 bases and J by 6 bases, with 13 bases between the two germline ends. The CDR3 nucleotides are TGTGCCAGCAGTTTCCTCGCGGCGACGGATACGCAGTATTTT. Protein product: CASSFLAATDTQYF.

The J gene is TRBJ2-1, the V gene TRBV19; 11 bases agree with TRBD2. V shed 3 bases, J shed 6 bases, and the junction held 10 bases outside the gene matches. Germline values: CDR1 LNHDA, CDR2 SQIVND (reference sequence). The CDR3 sequence is 17 residues long. The CDR3 loop reads CASSMRSGRAGFNEQFF. CDR3 DNA sequence: TGTGCCAGTAGTATGCGTAGCGGGAGGGCCGGTTTCAATGAGCAGTTCTTC.

The genes are TRBV13 and TRBJ1-1, with D possibly TRBD1 on 6 matching bases. Germline V gene lookup returns CDR1 PRHDT and CDR2 FYEKMQ (reference sequence). V lost 4 bases and J 5 bases, leaving 26 bases between the germline ends. The CDR3 contains 18 residues. CDR3 residues: CASSSLVGTPESGTEAFF. The CDR3 DNA follows: TGTGCCAGCAGCTCCCTCGTGGGGACACCCGAAAGTGGTACTGAAGCTTTCTTT.

The chain carries TRBV6-1 and TRBJ2-2; 9 nucleotides align to TRBD1. The germline gives CDR1 MNHNS, CDR2 SASEGT. CDR3 size: 16 residues. The V and J ends lost 3 bases and 2 bases, in that order; junction bases with no gene match: 4. CDR3 in DNA: TGTGCCAGCAGTGATCCGGGACAGGGTAACACCGGGGAGCTGTTTTTT. Translated, it gives CASSDPGQGNTGELFF.

The genes are TRBV30 and TRBJ1-2; 12 bases align to TRBD1. CDR3 length equals 16 residues. Germline lookup yields CDR1 GTSNPN and CDR2 SVGIG (reference sequence). After removal of 0 bases from V and 4 bases from J, the junction contained 6 bases not matched to a gene. The CDR3 sequence: CAWSVGAGQGAYGYTF. DNA for the CDR3: TGTGCCTGGAGTGTAGGGGCGGGACAGGGGGCCTATGGCTACACCTTC.

V usage is TRBV18 and J usage is TRBJ1-1; 7 positions agree with TRBD1. J was trimmed by 3 bases and V by 5 bases; bases with no gene match: 15. CDR3 length equals 17 residues. The germline CDR1 and CDR2 sequences are KGHSH and LQKENI. The CDR3 reads CASSFLGQAARDTEAFF. The CDR3 coding sequence is TGTGCCAGCTCATTTCTCGGACAGGCCGCCCGGGACACTGAAGCTTTCTTT.

J is TRBJ2-1 and V is TRBV6-5, with D possibly TRBD1 on 5 matching bases. This CDR3 has 13 residues. Looked up from germline, CDR1 is MNHEY and CDR2 is SVGAGI. V was trimmed by 2 bases and J by 5 bases, leaving 7 bases between them. CDR3 protein: CASSYDRNNEQFF. As DNA, the CDR3 is TGTGCCAGCAGTTACGACAGAAACAATGAGCAGTTCTTC.

This sequence joins TRBV2 and TRBJ1-1, with 8 bases identical to TRBD1. With 5 bases clipped from V and 1 base from J, the junction kept 6 bases outside the gene matches. Germline CDR1 is SNHLY and CDR2 is FYNNEI. This CDR3 contains 15 residues. CDR3 sequence reads: CASSWDRRSNTEAFF. The CDR3 DNA reads TGTGCCAGCAGTTGGGACAGGAGATCGAACACTGAAGCTTTCTTT.

The chain has TRBV3-1 (or the pseudogene TRBV3-2) and TRBJ2-1; 7 bases line up with TRBD1. CDR1 and CDR2 (germline): LGHDT, YNNKEL (reference sequence). J was trimmed by 2 bases and V by 2 bases; bases with no gene match: 6. The CDR3 runs 16 residues. In DNA, the CDR3 is TGTGCCAGCAGCCAATTCGCAGGGGGACCCTACAATGAGCAGTTCTTC. This codes for CASSQFAGGPYNEQFF.

This chain connects TRBV19 to TRBJ2-1; 8 nucleotides agree with TRBD2. Germline V gene lookup returns CDR1 LNHDA and CDR2 SQIVND (reference sequence). Trimming removed 5 bases from V and 4 bases from J; junction bases left unmatched: 7. The CDR3 spans 15 residues. This CDR3 is CASSPQRGFYNEQFF. Here the CDR3 DNA reads TGTGCCAGTAGTCCACAGCGGGGGTTTTACAATGAGCAGTTCTTC.

The rearrangement joins TRBV3-1 (or the pseudogene TRBV3-2) to TRBJ2-7, with 16 bases that match TRBD2. Germline CDR1 reads LGHDT; CDR2 reads YNNKEL (reference sequence). The trim removed 5 bases at V and 7 bases at J, leaving 5 bases unmatched. CDR3 length: 15 residues. The CDR3 DNA follows: TGTGCCAGCAGCTCGGGACTAGCGGGAGGGTGGGAGCAGTACTTC. Translating gives CASSSGLAGGWEQYF.

The chain employs TRBV10-1 and TRBJ2-5; D may be TRBD1 (6 bases). Germline V lookup: CDR1 WNHNN, CDR2 SYGVQD (reference sequence). The CDR3 totals 13 residues. Trimming stripped 10 bases from V and 2 bases from J, with 14 bases between. CDR3 DNA sequence: TGCGCCACTTCGTCAGGGGCTCAAGAGACCCAGTACTTC. It codes for CATSSGAQETQYF.

The chain is built from TRBV19 and TRBJ1-2; 12 nucleotides agree with TRBD1. CDR3 length: 17 amino acids. Losses at the gene ends were 2 bases for V and 4 bases for J; bases not matched to a gene: 8. CDR1 and CDR2 (germline): LNHDA, SQIVND (reference sequence). The CDR3 loop reads CASSITGTGGEVYGYTF. Here the CDR3 DNA reads TGTGCCAGTAGTATAACCGGGACAGGGGGCGAAGTCTATGGCTACACCTTC.

The chain couples TRBV5-4 to TRBJ1-6; 7 bases match TRBD1. This CDR3 has 15 residues. V lost 0 bases to trimming and J lost 4 bases; unmatched junction nucleotides: 1. Germline V gene lookup returns CDR1 SGHNT and CDR2 YYREEE (reference sequence). The CDR3 loop is CASSLGGQYNSPLHF. DNA for the CDR3: TGTGCCAGCAGCTTGGGGGGACAGTATAATTCACCCCTCCACTTT. Together with reference TRBV5-4 and TRBJ1-6, the CDR3 gives the full variable domain: ETGVTQSPTHLIKTRGQQVTLRCSSQSGHNTVSWYQQALGQGPQFIFQYYREEENGRGNFPPRFSGLQFPNYSSELNVNALELDDSALYLCASSLGGQYNSPLHFGNGTRLTVT.

The chain employs TRBV14 and TRBJ2-7, with 7 bases aligning to TRBD1. J gave up 2 bases and V 2 bases, and 9 bases lay outside the gene matches. Germline CDR1 and CDR2: SGHDN and FVKESK. This CDR3 contains 16 residues. CDR3 nucleotides: TGTGCCAGCAGCCAACCGTGGGACAGCCGCCCCTACGAGCAGTACTTC. The encoded protein is CASSQPWDSRPYEQYF. Complete variable domain (other parts from reference TRBV14 and TRBJ2-7): EAGVTQFPSHSVIEKGQTVTLRCDPISGHDNLYWYRRVMGKEIKFLLHFVKESKQDESGMPNNRFLAERTGGTYSTLKVQPAELEDSGVYFCASSQPWDSRPYEQYFGPGTRLTVT.

The V and J genes are TRBV19 and TRBJ2-7, with D possibly being TRBD2 (6 bases). Looked up from germline, CDR1 is LNHDA and CDR2 is SQIVND (reference sequence). The CDR3 has 14 amino acids. V was shortened by 2 bases and J by 7 bases, with 15 bases between the two germline ends. In DNA, the CDR3 is TGTGCCAGTAGTATAAAGCGGGCCCCCCTGGAGCAGTACTTC. Translation gives CASSIKRAPLEQYF. Based on the CDR3 plus reference TRBV19 and TRBJ2-7, the full variable domain is DGGITQSPKYLFRKEGQNVTLSCEQNLNHDAMYWYRQDPGQGLRLIYYSQIVNDFQKGDIAEGYSVSREKKESFPLTVTSAQKNPTAFYLCASSIKRAPLEQYFGPGTRLTVT.

The gene calls are TRBV5-1 and TRBJ2-2; 8 bases map to TRBD1. J lost 4 bases, V lost 3 bases, and 8 bases had no gene match. Germline V gives CDR1 SGHRS, CDR2 YFSETQ. The length of the CDR3 is 16 residues. This CDR3 is CASSWGDRTGTGELFF. CDR3 coding DNA: TGCGCCAGCAGCTGGGGGGACAGGACGGGCACCGGGGAGCTGTTTTTT.

This rearrangement joins TRBV7-3 to TRBJ2-2, with 7 bases that match TRBD1. Germline assignment: CDR1 SGHTA and CDR2 FQGTGA. There are 14 residues in the CDR3. Trimming removed 7 bases from V and 0 bases from J; junction bases left unmatched: 2. The CDR3 nucleotides read TGTGCCAGCACACAGGGGCCGAACACCGGGGAGCTGTTTTTT. This encodes CASTQGPNTGELFF.

The chain's CDR3 is CASSDPDRLGNQPQHF. DNA of the CDR3: TGTGCCAGCAGTGACCCGGACAGGTTGGGCAATCAGCCCCAGCATTTT. This chain links TRBV6-4 with TRBJ1-5; 7 bases are a match to TRBD1. The CDR3 consists of 16 residues. Germline V gene sequence: CDR1 MRHNA, CDR2 SNTAGT. V was pared by 2 bases and J by 2 bases, with 6 bases of the junction left unmatched.

V usage is TRBV7-6 and J usage is TRBJ2-5; 9 positions agree with TRBD1. J lost 2 bases, V lost 5 bases, and 9 bases had no gene match. This CDR3 has 16 amino acids. The V gene's germline CDR1 is SGHVS and CDR2 FNYEAQ. In DNA form, the CDR3 reads TGTGCCAGCAGCCCGACCGGGACAGGGAGACAAGAGACCCAGTACTTC. Protein product: CASSPTGTGRQETQYF. The whole variable domain, remainder taken from reference TRBV7-6 and TRBJ2-5, is GAGVSQSPRYKVTKRGQDVALRCDPISGHVSLYWYRQALGQGPEFLTYFNYEAQQDKSGLPNDRFSAERPEGSISTLTIQRTEQRDSAMYRCASSPTGTGRQETQYFGPGTRLLVL.

J is TRBJ2-7 and V is TRBV14; a possible D gene is TRBD1 (6 bases). In germline, CDR1 is SGHDN, CDR2 FVKESK. Trimming stripped 2 bases from V and 3 bases from J, with 11 bases between. The CDR3 consists of 14 residues. CDR3 protein: CASSQIAGVYEQYF. The CDR3 nucleotides are TGTGCCAGCAGCCAAATAGCAGGGGTCTACGAGCAGTACTTC.

J is TRBJ2-1 and V is TRBV18; TRBD1 matches 7 bases. The CDR3 contains 18 residues. After removal of 4 bases from V and 1 base from J, the junction contained 13 bases not matched to a gene. Germline V CDR1 and CDR2: KGHSH, LQKENI. As DNA, the CDR3 is TGTGCCAGCTCACAGCTCCCGACAGGGCTGCCATCCTACAATGAGCAGTTCTTC. Its translation is CASSQLPTGLPSYNEQFF. The full variable domain, with the rest looked up from reference TRBV18 and TRBJ2-1, is NAGVMQNPRHLVRRRGQEARLRCSPMKGHSHVYWYRQLPEEGLKFMVYLQKENIIDESGMPKERFSAEFPKEGPSILRIQQVVRGDSAAYFCASSQLPTGLPSYNEQFFGPGTRLTVL.

The J gene is TRBJ2-2, the V gene TRBV7-2, with D hard to call. The CDR3 runs 14 residues. V shed 2 bases and J shed 4 bases, with 8 bases lying between them. The germline gives CDR1 SGHTA, CDR2 FQGNSA. The CDR3 here is CASSLQQITGELFF. The DNA of the CDR3 is TGTGCCAGCAGCTTACAACAGATCACCGGGGAGCTGTTTTTT.

This chain uses TRBV2 with TRBJ1-1, with a weak D call TRBD1 (5 bases). The CDR3 is 11 amino acids. V lost 7 bases, J lost 7 bases, and 10 bases lay in between. Germline V gives CDR1 SNHLY, CDR2 FYNNEI. The CDR3 protein is CASIITGEAFF. The CDR3 DNA reads TGTGCCAGCATCATTACAGGTGAAGCTTTCTTT.

This clone appeared a few times. The chain carries TRBV2 and TRBJ1-2, with TRBD1 matching 8 bases. The CDR3 is 13 amino acids. CDR1 and CDR2 from the germline V gene are SNHLY and FYNNEI. V was clipped by 8 bases and J by 4 bases; unmatched bases: 6. The CDR3 is CASSRTGSYGYTF. In DNA form, the CDR3 reads TGTGCCAGCTCCCGGACAGGGTCCTATGGCTACACCTTC.

The V gene is TRBV30, the J gene TRBJ2-2, with D perhaps matching TRBD2 (5 bases). This CDR3 region has 14 residues. Germline V gene data show CDR1 as GTSNPN and CDR2 as SVGIG (reference sequence). V lost 0 bases to trimming and J lost 5 bases, with 10 bases between them. CDR3 sequence reads: CAWSVRPGTGELFF. DNA of the CDR3: TGTGCCTGGAGTGTACGCCCGGGGACCGGGGAGCTGTTTTTT.

The rearrangement links TRBV2 to TRBJ2-7, with 7 nucleotides matching TRBD1. V trimming: 7 bases; J trimming: 5 bases; junction bases outside the gene matches: 8. This CDR3 is 13 amino acids long. Germline V lookup: CDR1 SNHLY, CDR2 FYNNEI. The CDR3 nucleotides read TGTGCCAGCAAGTACGACAGGGAAAACGAGCAGTACTTC. Its translation: CASKYDRENEQYF.

The V and J genes are TRBV28 and TRBJ1-6; 8 positions match TRBD1. Germline CDR1 MDHEN, CDR2 SYDVKM. The CDR3 loop spans 15 amino acids. The V gene end was trimmed by 6 bases and the J gene end by 9 bases; junction bases not matched to a gene: 10. The DNA for the CDR3 is TGTGCCAGCAGAGACAGGACAGGGAAGGTTTCACCCCTCCACTTT. Encoded protein: CASRDRTGKVSPLHF. The full variable domain, its missing parts supplied by reference TRBV28 and TRBJ1-6, is DVKVTQSSRYLVKRTGEKVFLECVQDMDHENMFWYRQDPGLGLRLIYFSYDVKMKEKGDIPEGYSVSREKKERFSLILESASTNQTSMYLCASRDRTGKVSPLHFGNGTRLTVT.